This passage covers 8 T cell receptor beta chains from one sample sequenced in a study of tumor-infiltrating lymphocytes in localized non-small cell lung cancer. The method was immunoSEQ multiplex PCR; TCRdb's version includes in-frame clones alone and lacks a portion of them. The table has some 3,100 clones, approximately 65% seen once. Material: uninvolved lung tissue not adjacent to the tumor. These receptors were obtained from a human donor with non-small cell lung cancer.

The chain is built from TRBV6-1 and TRBJ1-4; no reliable D call. CDR1 is MNHNS, CDR2 SASEGT, per germline. The CDR3 runs to 16 residues. Trimming removed 4 bases at V and 5 bases at J, with 17 bases between. This CDR3 is CASSGGWVPLNEKLFF. The DNA of the CDR3 is TGTGCCAGCAGTGGAGGTTGGGTACCGTTAAATGAAAAACTGTTTTTT.

The chain joins TRBV7-6 to TRBJ1-1; weak D call: TRBD1 (6 bases). V lost 5 bases and J lost 2, with 9 bases in between. The CDR3 consists of 13 residues. Germline values: CDR1 SGHVS, CDR2 FNYEAQ. The chain's CDR3 is CASSADSNTEAFF. The CDR3 DNA is TGTGCCAGCAGCGCGGACAGTAACACTGAAGCTTTCTTT.

The rearrangement joins TRBV5-1 to TRBJ1-2, with 8 bases matching TRBD1. This CDR3 spans 14 amino acids. The J segment lost 6 bases and the V segment lost 3 bases, leaving 7 bases of the junction unmatched. Germline CDR1 reads SGHRS; CDR2 reads YFSETQ. Written as DNA, the CDR3 is TGCGCCAGCAGCTATCGGACAGGGAGGGATGGCTACACCTTC. Translating gives CASSYRTGRDGYTF.

This clone was seen a few times. V is TRBV6-1 and J is TRBJ1-2; 8 nucleotides agree with TRBD1. J gave up 8 bases and V 1 base, and 12 bases lay outside the gene matches. This CDR3 is 16 amino acids long. Germline-derived CDR1 and CDR2 are MNHNS and SASEGT. The CDR3 spells CASSEVTTGTGSGYTF. CDR3 DNA sequence: TGTGCCAGCAGTGAAGTAACCACCGGGACAGGTAGCGGCTACACCTTC.

This clone was seen a handful of times. V is TRBV4-1 and J is TRBJ2-5; possible D gene TRBD2, 5 bases. Trimming removed 4 bases at V and 4 bases at J, with 16 bases between. CDR3 length equals 15 residues. Germline CDR1 and CDR2: MGHRA and YSYEKL. In DNA, the CDR3 is TGCGCCAGCAGCCTGACGGGCCCTCGGGGAGAGACCCAGTACTTC. Its translation is CASSLTGPRGETQYF.

With regard to this clone: The junction differs from germline at one of its ends, possibly a read error. The same CDR3 arises from other DNA sequences in this sample as well. The DNA of the CDR3 is TGTGCCTGGAGTGTCCAGGGGACGAACACTGAGGCTTTCTTT. Its translation is CAWSVQGTNTEAFF. V and J are TRBV30 and TRBJ1-1, with a weak D call TRBD1 (6 bases). The germline CDR1 and CDR2 sequences are GTSNPN and SVGIG (reference sequence). CDR3 length: 14 residues.

The chain employs TRBV27 and TRBJ2-5; D is possibly TRBD2 (5 bases). V gave up 6 bases and J gave up 4 bases, with 15 bases separating them. The germline gives CDR1 MNHEY, CDR2 SMNVEV (reference sequence). This CDR3 is 14 amino acids long. Here the CDR3 reads CASSRLARVETQYF. The DNA of the CDR3 is TGTGCCAGCAGCCGTCTCGCGCGGGTAGAGACCCAGTACTTC.

The chain is built from TRBV11-2 and TRBJ2-7; 8 nucleotides match TRBD1. Germline CDR1 reads SGHAT; CDR2 reads FQNNGV. The CDR3 is made up of 15 amino acids. The trim removed 5 bases at V and 7 bases at J, leaving 13 bases unmatched. The CDR3 loop is CASSPRGQGAGEQYF. The DNA for the CDR3 is TGTGCCAGCAGCCCCCGAGGTCAGGGGGCGGGGGAGCAGTACTTC.